This TCR beta chain originates from a study of shared clonotypes between healthy human individuals. Study in general: The people who gave samples were a couple of women and three men aged 18 to 49.

General observations from the study: Memory subsets generally showed smaller estimated richness than naive subsets did.

Every donor was a Caucasian adult from Nashville, Tennessee. Note on this clone: The target antigen is unknown.

With 8 bases clipped from V and 0 bases from J, the junction kept 2 bases outside the gene matches. CDR3 length: 13 residues. The germline V gene has CDR1 MNHNY and CDR2 SVGAGI (reference sequence). Sorted subsets were amplified in replicate PCRs using approximately 0.2 ug DNA, 30,000 to 35,000 T cell genomes. Data came from immunoSEQ multiplex PCR; TCRdb stores just in-frame clones and leaves some out. The sample gives over a million clones, roughly 74% of which show up once; under 0.8% is in the top ten. Sequenced material: memory CD4+ T cells from PBMCs. Documented subset: CD45RA-negative fraction. This clonotype was obtained from a young man in good health. Some clones in this sample may be carry-over from other donors' samples. The chain is built from TRBV6-6 and TRBJ2-7; 9 bases agree with TRBD2. The chain's CDR3 is CASAGGHSYEQYF. For the CDR3, the DNA is TGTGCCAGCGCGGGAGGGCACTCCTACGAGCAGTACTTC.